In this sample, the clone carrying this T cell receptor beta chain turned up once. The antigen is undetermined. This sample is part of a study of T cell responses to AZD1222 COVID-19 vaccine. Study results and limitations: AZD1222 recipients seropositive at baseline numbered only 5 to 7. Increased Spike-specific TCR breadth and depth were observed after two AZD1222 doses. Clonal diversity may have been underestimated in mostly white British donors.

V lost 5 bases, J lost 5 bases, and 6 bases stayed unmatched. The CDR3 length is 15 residues. CDR1 and CDR2 from the germline V gene are MNHEY and SVGAGI. The protocol was immunoSEQ multiplex PCR, while the TCRdb copy is restricted to in-frame clones and leaves out a portion. Here the sample spans approximately 150,000 clones, roughly 90% being singletons. The chain uses TRBV6-5 and TRBJ1-6; 7 positions match TRBD1. The sample here was peripheral blood, taken 28 days after the second AZD1222 dose. This TCR was sampled from an adult who received the AZD1222 COVID-19 vaccine. In DNA form, the CDR3 reads TGTGCCAGCAGTCCCCATGACAGGGATAATTCACCCCTCCACTTT. This encodes CASSPHDRDNSPLHF.